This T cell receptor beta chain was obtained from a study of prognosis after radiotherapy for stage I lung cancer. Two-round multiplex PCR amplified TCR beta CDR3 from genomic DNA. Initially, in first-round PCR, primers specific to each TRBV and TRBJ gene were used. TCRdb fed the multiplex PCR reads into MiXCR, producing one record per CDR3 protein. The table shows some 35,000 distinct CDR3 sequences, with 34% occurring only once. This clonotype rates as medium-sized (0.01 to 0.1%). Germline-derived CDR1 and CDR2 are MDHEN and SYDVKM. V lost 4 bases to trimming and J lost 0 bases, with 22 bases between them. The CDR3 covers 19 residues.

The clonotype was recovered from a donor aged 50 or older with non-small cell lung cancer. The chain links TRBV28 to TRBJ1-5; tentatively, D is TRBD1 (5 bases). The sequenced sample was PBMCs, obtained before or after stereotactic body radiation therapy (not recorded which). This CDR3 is CASSWGGIRRRLSNQPQHF. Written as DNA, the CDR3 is TGTGCCAGCAGTTGGGGGGGGATCAGGCGGAGACTTAGCAATCAGCCCCAGCATTTT.